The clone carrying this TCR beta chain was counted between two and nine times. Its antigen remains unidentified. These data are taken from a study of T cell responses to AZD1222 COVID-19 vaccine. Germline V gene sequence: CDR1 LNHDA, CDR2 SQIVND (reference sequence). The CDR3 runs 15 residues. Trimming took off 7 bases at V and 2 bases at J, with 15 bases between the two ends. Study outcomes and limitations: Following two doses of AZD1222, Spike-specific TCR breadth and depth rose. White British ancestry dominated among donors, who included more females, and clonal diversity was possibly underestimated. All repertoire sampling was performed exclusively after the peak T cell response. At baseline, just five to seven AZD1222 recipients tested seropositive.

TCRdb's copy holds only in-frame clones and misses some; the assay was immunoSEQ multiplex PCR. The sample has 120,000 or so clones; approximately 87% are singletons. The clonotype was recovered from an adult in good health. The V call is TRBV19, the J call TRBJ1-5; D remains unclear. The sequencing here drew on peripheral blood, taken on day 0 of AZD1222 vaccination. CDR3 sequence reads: CASTRWSTGNQPQHF. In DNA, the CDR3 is TGTGCCAGTACCCGGTGGTCTACCGGCAATCAGCCCCAGCATTTT.